This entry describes one T cell receptor (beta chain). This specimen comes from a study of blood T cell repertoires in COVID-19. Study information: Spain, Italy and the United States supplied samples that represented acute and convalescent COVID-19. PBMCs, B-cell-depleted T cells, or T cells were the source of the cDNA or gDNA that made up the material.

Sequenced by immunoSEQ multiplex PCR; TCRdb stores in-frame clones only, minus some. Among about 220,000 clones listed, 80% to 85% were seen once. The TCR comes from a woman aged 25 to 39 who had recovered from COVID-19. The sample comprised peripheral blood.

The DNA of the CDR3 is TGTGCCAGTACCACAACAGGGGAGAACACTGAAGCTTTCTTT. It translates to CASTTTGENTEAFF. The chain employs TRBV19 and TRBJ1-1; 7 positions match TRBD1. Germline trimming cut 7 bases from V and 1 base from J; bases unmatched to any gene: 6. The CDR3 length is 14 residues. The germline V gene has CDR1 LNHDA and CDR2 SQIVND (reference sequence).